These 5 T cell receptor beta chains were all obtained from the same sample, sequenced in a study of monozygotic twins with inflammatory bowel disease. TCRdb reprocessed the 5' RACE reads, with one entry per CDR3 protein and no DNA. This sample's table reports 150,000 to 200,000 distinct CDR3 sequences. Sample: blood. The source of these receptors is a human donor with ulcerative colitis or Crohn's disease, or a healthy co-twin of an affected twin (not recorded which).

The V and J genes are TRBV10-3 and TRBJ1-5. Germline CDR1 is ENHRY and CDR2 is SYGVKD. There are 14 residues in the CDR3. The CDR3 spells CAISEGQVNQPQHF.

The V gene is TRBV5-1, the J gene TRBJ2-3; the D gene TCRdb calls, TRBD2, cannot be checked with no DNA. Germline CDR1 reads SGHRS; CDR2 reads YFSETQ. CDR3 length: 17 amino acids. The chain's CDR3 is CASSVGTSGSITDTQYF.

This chain connects TRBV30 to TRBJ1-2; with no DNA, the TCRdb D assignment of TRBD1 cannot be verified. The germline gives CDR1 GTSNPN, CDR2 SVGIG (reference sequence). The CDR3 is 13 amino acids. The chain's CDR3 is CASRAGDPYGYTF.

The chain recombines TRBV7-9 with TRBJ1-4. The CDR3 spans 12 residues. Germline V gene data show CDR1 as SEHNR and CDR2 as FQNEAQ (reference sequence). The CDR3 protein is CASSQRNEKLFF.

This chain joins TRBV5-1 and TRBJ2-6; TCRdb selects TRBD2, and the lack of DNA leaves this call unchecked. This CDR3 is 17 amino acids long. Germline CDR1 and CDR2: SGHRS and YFSETQ. This CDR3 reads CASSLDRAGSETNVLTF.